This TCR beta chain was captured by sequencing in a study of tumor-infiltrating lymphocytes in primary liver carcinoma. Study-wide context: Tumors were stage T1-T3 N0M0, roughly 4.2 to 11 cm across. Roughly 3.65 to 7.5 million productive TCRbeta reads were obtained per sample, with similar numbers across tissue types.

The CDR3 spans 13 residues. The V end was cut by 1 base, the J end by 4 bases, with 6 bases between. Germline V lookup: CDR1 SEHNR, CDR2 FQNEAQ (reference sequence). The researchers produced TCR beta cDNA from around 0.5 ug total RNA with a constant-region primer. Generation of the TCR beta libraries relied on three nested multiplex PCR rounds using slightly modified ARM-PCR. TRBV1-TRBV30 forward primers paired with a C-beta reverse primer drove the first two PCR rounds, around 9 cycles each. TCRdb itself ran the multiplex PCR reads through MiXCR, one entry per CDR3 protein. Among roughly 86,000 distinct CDR3 sequences listed, about 70% were seen once. Co-extracting RNA and DNA was done with roughly 17-31 mg of unsorted bulk tissue as input. Concerning this clonotype: Its target is not known.

Study-level points and caveats: Tumor-adjacent and tumor-blood pairs showed less overlap than tumor region pairs. Significantly greater top-250-clone fractions characterized tumors relative to blood (p = 0.039).

This clonotype was sampled from a middle-aged man with primary liver carcinoma and hepatitis B virus infection. The sequencing input was tumor-adjacent normal liver tissue. This chain connects TRBV7-9 to TRBJ2-3; D unclear. The CDR3 loop reads CASSLGASDTQYF. CDR3 coding DNA: TGTGCCAGCAGCTTAGGGGCCTCAGATACGCAGTATTTT.